This T cell receptor beta chain was profiled in a study of lymphopenia after photon versus proton radiotherapy. Trimming left V 4 bases short and J 4 bases short, with 14 bases between. Germline CDR1 is LNHDA and CDR2 is SQIVND (reference sequence). The CDR3 loop spans 15 amino acids. Repertoires were generated with immunoSEQ multiplex PCR, while TCRdb's copy carries only in-frame clones and drops some. This sample carries roughly 58,000 clones, about nine tenths of them seen once, and the ten largest clones take around 13%. The receptor was isolated from a man older than 75 with esophageal cancer. Here the sequenced sample was peripheral blood, taken from a patient treated with proton-based radiotherapy. The V and J genes are TRBV19 and TRBJ2-1; no clear D. CDR3 protein: CASSNSLGIYNEQFF. The CDR3 DNA follows: TGTGCCAGTAGTAATAGTCTCGGAATATACAATGAGCAGTTCTTC.